The clone carrying this T cell receptor (beta chain) was counted only a few times. The sample belongs to a study of blood T cell repertoires in COVID-19. The data were produced by immunoSEQ multiplex PCR, yet TCRdb's version contains in-frame clones alone and is incomplete. The sample carries about 380,000 clones, 70% to 90% recorded once. Deletions cut 4 bases from V and 6 bases from J, with 18 bases between. CDR3 size: 15 residues. Germline CDR1 reads MNHEY; CDR2 reads SVGAGI. The sequenced sample was PBMCs or T cells enriched from blood (not recorded which). This chain uses TRBV6-5 with TRBJ1-1; tentatively, D is TRBD1 (6 bases). The source of this sequence is a woman aged 18 to 35 who had recovered from COVID-19. The CDR3 is CASSFKSSGGAEAFF. The CDR3 coding sequence is TGTGCCAGCAGTTTCAAATCATCTGGGGGCGCTGAAGCTTTCTTT.